The 4 T cell receptor beta chains given below trace back to one sample, sequenced in a study of cytomegalovirus exposure and HLA in healthy donors. PCR involved 60 Vbeta and 13 Jbeta primers. TCRdb keeps only in-frame clones here, not all; method: immunoSEQ multiplex PCR. The data hold over 150,000 clones, with about 80% observed a single time. The sample taken for sequencing was PBMCs. The receptors here all came from a man aged 25-40 years in good health and CMV-seropositive.

The V and J genes are TRBV28 and TRBJ2-3; the D gene is possibly TRBD1 (5 bases). The CDR3 extends over 16 amino acids. The germline V and J ends were trimmed by 1 base and 4 bases, with 15 bases remaining between them. Germline values: CDR1 MDHEN, CDR2 SYDVKM. CDR3 bases: TGTGCCAGCAGTTTATTTTCCCGTGCAGGGCCAGATACGCAGTATTTT. The encoded protein is CASSLFSRAGPDTQYF.

CDR3 nucleotide sequence: TGTGCCAGCAGCAAGGGACAGGGAGACTCCTACGAGCAGTACTTC. This codes for CASSKGQGDSYEQYF. The V gene is TRBV14, the J gene TRBJ2-5; 9 nucleotides align to TRBD1. The DNA matches TRBJ2-7 better at its end, which makes the J call doubtful. Germline V lookup: CDR1 SGHDN, CDR2 FVKESK. The CDR3 is 15 residues long.

V is TRBV5-1 and J is TRBJ2-2; 15 nucleotides align to TRBD2. V lost 3 bases and J lost 4; bases outside the gene matches: 4. The CDR3 runs to 17 residues. Germline CDR1 reads SGHRS; CDR2 reads YFSETQ. CDR3 coding DNA: TGCGCCAGCAGCTGGGGACTAGCGGGAGGCGGCACCGGGGAGCTGTTTTTT. As protein: CASSWGLAGGGTGELFF.

Here the CDR3 reads CASSPYRNLGWDNQPQHF. In nucleotides, the CDR3 is TGTGCCAGCAGCCCTTACAGGAATTTAGGCTGGGATAATCAGCCCCAGCATTTT. The chain joins TRBV5-8 to TRBJ1-5; a weak D match, TRBD1 (5 bases). This CDR3 is 18 amino acids long. CDR1 is SGHTS and CDR2 is YDEGEE in the germline V gene. V was clipped by 4 bases and J by 4 bases, with 24 bases between them.